These 9 T cell receptor beta chains share one sample of origin, sequenced in a study of lymphopenia after photon versus proton radiotherapy. Sequencing used immunoSEQ multiplex PCR; TCRdb keeps in-frame clones, though not all of them. The data contain 25,000 to 30,000 clones, over 80% of them singletons. This material consisted of peripheral blood, taken from a patient treated with photon-based radiotherapy. The receptors originated from a woman aged 45-60 years with pancreatic cancer.

The CDR3 sequence: CASSALAGVLNTQYF. DNA for the CDR3: TGTGCCAGCAGCGCCTTAGCGGGAGTGCTGAATACGCAGTATTTT. The V and J genes are TRBV9 and TRBJ2-3; 9 bases agree with TRBD2. This CDR3 spans 15 amino acids. In germline, CDR1 is SGDLS, CDR2 YYNGEE. V was pared by 3 bases and J by 7 bases, with 9 bases of the junction left unmatched.

This chain links TRBV5-6 with TRBJ2-3; tentative D call: TRBD1 (5 bases). The CDR3 extends over 16 amino acids. Germline assignment: CDR1 SGHDT and CDR2 YYEEEE. V was shortened by 2 bases and J by 0 bases, with 13 bases between the two germline ends. The CDR3 nucleotides are TGTGCCAGCAGCTTCAAATCAGGGCCTAGCACAGATACGCAGTATTTT. Amino acids: CASSFKSGPSTDTQYF.

The rearrangement uses TRBV9 and TRBJ2-7; D may be TRBD2 (6 bases). The V end lost 0 bases, the J end lost 1 base, and 20 bases lay between the germline ends. Germline CDR1 reads SGDLS; CDR2 reads YYNGEE. The CDR3 runs to 18 residues. The CDR3, as DNA: TGTGCCAGCAGCGTAGAGGGCGGAGGGCCTGGTAGGTCCTACGAGCAGTACTTC. Its translation is CASSVEGGGPGRSYEQYF.

The chain uses TRBV5-6 and TRBJ2-7; perhaps TRBD2 as D (5 bases). CDR3 length: 13 residues. CDR1 and CDR2 from the germline V gene are SGHDT and YYEEEE. Trimming took off 4 bases at V and 7 bases at J, with 15 bases between the two ends. The CDR3 region has the DNA TGTGCCAGCAGCGAGAGCGGCCCGAGGGAGCAGTACTTC. It is translated as CASSESGPREQYF.

The chain joins TRBV30 to TRBJ1-5; 9 positions agree with TRBD1. The CDR3 consists of 18 residues. Trimming removed 2 bases from V and 2 bases from J; junction bases left unmatched: 13. The germline CDR1 and CDR2 sequences are GTSNPN and SVGIG (reference sequence). For the CDR3, the DNA is TGTGCCTGGAGTACACCCCTCCCGGACAGGGGAGGCAATCAGCCCCAGCATTTT. This translates into CAWSTPLPDRGGNQPQHF.

V and J are TRBV5-6 and TRBJ1-1; 10 bases are a match to TRBD1. Looked up from germline, CDR1 is SGHDT and CDR2 is YYEEEE. There are 17 residues in the CDR3. The V and J ends lost 3 bases and 9 bases, in that order; junction bases with no gene match: 17. The CDR3 here is CASSYPSGTGVGVKAFF. CDR3 DNA: TGTGCCAGCAGCTACCCTTCCGGGACAGGGGTCGGTGTGAAAGCTTTCTTT.

The V and J genes are TRBV6-5 and TRBJ2-7; D may be TRBD1 or TRBD2 (6 bases each). The CDR3 runs 15 residues. V was clipped by 2 bases and J by 0 bases, with 11 bases between them. CDR1 and CDR2 from the germline V gene are MNHEY and SVGAGI. CDR3 region: CASSYGGGISYEQYF. CDR3 coding DNA: TGTGCCAGCAGTTACGGGGGCGGGATCTCCTACGAGCAGTACTTC.

DNA of the CDR3: TGTGCCAGCAGCTCAGGGACTAGCGCTTACGAGCAGTACTTC. As protein: CASSSGTSAYEQYF. The chain links TRBV7-2 to TRBJ2-7; 10 nucleotides agree with TRBD2. V shed 4 bases and J 4 bases; nucleotides not matched to a gene: 4. There are 14 residues in the CDR3. CDR1 SGHTA and CDR2 FQGNSA come from the germline V gene.

This chain joins TRBV7-9 and TRBJ2-1; D might be TRBD1 or TRBD2, each matching 5 bases. Germline V lookup: CDR1 SEHNR, CDR2 FQNEAQ (reference sequence). The CDR3 sequence is 16 residues long. The V end was cut by 3 bases, the J end by 4 bases, with 16 bases between. CDR3 region: CASSLSFGTAYNEQFF. DNA for the CDR3: TGTGCCAGCAGCTTGAGTTTTGGGACGGCTTACAATGAGCAGTTCTTC. The full variable domain, its missing parts supplied by reference TRBV7-9 and TRBJ2-1, is DTGVSQNPRHKITKRGQNVTFRCDPISEHNRLYWYRQTLGQGPEFLTYFQNEAQLEKSRLLSDRFSAERPKGSFSTLEIQRTEQGDSAMYLCASSLSFGTAYNEQFFGPGTRLTVL.